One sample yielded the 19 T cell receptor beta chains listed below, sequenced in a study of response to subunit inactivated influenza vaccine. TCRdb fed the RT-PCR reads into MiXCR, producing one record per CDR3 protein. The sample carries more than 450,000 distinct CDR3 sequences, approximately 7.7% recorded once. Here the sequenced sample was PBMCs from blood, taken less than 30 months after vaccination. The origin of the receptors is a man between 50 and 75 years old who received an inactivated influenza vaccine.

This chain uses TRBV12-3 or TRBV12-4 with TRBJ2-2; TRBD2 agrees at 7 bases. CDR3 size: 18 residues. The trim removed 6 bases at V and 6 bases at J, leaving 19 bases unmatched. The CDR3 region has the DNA TGTGCCAGCAGAACAACCACACGACTAGCCCACCGTCCCGGGGAGCTGTTTTTT. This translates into CASRTTTRLAHRPGELFF.

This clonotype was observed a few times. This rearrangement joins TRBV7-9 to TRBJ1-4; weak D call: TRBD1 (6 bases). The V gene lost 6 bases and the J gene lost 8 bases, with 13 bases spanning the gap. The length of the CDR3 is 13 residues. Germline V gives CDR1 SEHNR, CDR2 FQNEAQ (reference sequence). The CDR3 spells CASRRQAGEKLFF. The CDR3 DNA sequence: TGTGCCAGCAGAAGACAGGCCGGGGAAAAACTGTTTTTT.

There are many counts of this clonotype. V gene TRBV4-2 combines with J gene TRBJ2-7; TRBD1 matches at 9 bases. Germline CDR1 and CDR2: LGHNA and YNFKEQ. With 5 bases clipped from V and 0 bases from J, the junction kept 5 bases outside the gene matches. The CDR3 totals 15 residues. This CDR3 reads CASSATTGGSYEQYF. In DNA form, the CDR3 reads TGTGCCAGCAGCGCCACGACAGGGGGCTCCTACGAGCAGTACTTC.

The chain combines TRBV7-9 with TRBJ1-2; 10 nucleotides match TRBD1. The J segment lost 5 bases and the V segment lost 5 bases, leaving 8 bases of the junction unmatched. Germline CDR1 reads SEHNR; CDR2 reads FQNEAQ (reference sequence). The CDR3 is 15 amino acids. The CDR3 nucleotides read TGTGCCAGCAGCATCACCGGGACAGGGGATTATGGCTACACCTTC. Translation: CASSITGTGDYGYTF.

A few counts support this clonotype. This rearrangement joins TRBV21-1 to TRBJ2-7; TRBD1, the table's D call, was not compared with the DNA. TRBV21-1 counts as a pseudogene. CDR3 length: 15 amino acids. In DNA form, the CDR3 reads TGTGCCAGCAGCACCCGGGACAGGGGGTTCTACGAGCAGTACTTC. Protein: CASSTRDRGFYEQYF.

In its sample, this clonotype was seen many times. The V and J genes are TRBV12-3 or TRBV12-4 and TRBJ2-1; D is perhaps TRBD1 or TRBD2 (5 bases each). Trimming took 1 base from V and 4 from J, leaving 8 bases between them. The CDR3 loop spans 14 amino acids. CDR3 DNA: TGTGCCAGCAGTTTAGACGGGACGTACAATGAGCAGTTCTTC. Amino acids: CASSLDGTYNEQFF.

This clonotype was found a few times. Here the CDR3 DNA reads TGCAGTGCCCAGGTGGAGGTGGGCAATCAGCCCCAGCATTTT. It encodes CSAQVEVGNQPQHF. This chain joins TRBV20-1 and TRBJ1-5; D ambiguous. Deletions cut 6 bases from V and 2 bases from J, with 14 bases between. Germline V gene data show CDR1 as DFQATT and CDR2 as SNEGSKA (reference sequence). This CDR3 has 14 amino acids.

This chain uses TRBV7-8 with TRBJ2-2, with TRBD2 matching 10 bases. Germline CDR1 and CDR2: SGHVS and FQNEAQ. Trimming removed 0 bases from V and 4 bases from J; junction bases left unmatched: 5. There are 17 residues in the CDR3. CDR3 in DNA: TGTGCCAGCAGCTTAGCCTCTACTAGCGGGGTCACCGGGGAGCTGTTTTTT. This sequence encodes CASSLASTSGVTGELFF.

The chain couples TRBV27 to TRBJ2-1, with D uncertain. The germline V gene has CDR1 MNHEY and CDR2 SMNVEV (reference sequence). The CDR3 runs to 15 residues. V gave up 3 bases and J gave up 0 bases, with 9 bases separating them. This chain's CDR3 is CASSFYSSSYNEQFF. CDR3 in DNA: TGTGCCAGCAGTTTCTACTCCAGCTCCTACAATGAGCAGTTCTTC.

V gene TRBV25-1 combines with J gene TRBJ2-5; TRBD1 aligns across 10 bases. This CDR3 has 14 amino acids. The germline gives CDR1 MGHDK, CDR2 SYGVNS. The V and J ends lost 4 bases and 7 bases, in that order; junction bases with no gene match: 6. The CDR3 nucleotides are TGTGCCAGCAGTGGGACAGGGGGGTATGGGACCCAGTACTTC. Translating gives CASSGTGGYGTQYF.

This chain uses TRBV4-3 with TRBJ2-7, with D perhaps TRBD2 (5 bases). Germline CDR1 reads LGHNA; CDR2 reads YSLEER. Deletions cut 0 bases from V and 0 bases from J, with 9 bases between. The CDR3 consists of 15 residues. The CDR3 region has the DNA TGCGCCAGCAGCCAAGATCAGGACTTCTCCTACGAGCAGTACTTC. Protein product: CASSQDQDFSYEQYF.

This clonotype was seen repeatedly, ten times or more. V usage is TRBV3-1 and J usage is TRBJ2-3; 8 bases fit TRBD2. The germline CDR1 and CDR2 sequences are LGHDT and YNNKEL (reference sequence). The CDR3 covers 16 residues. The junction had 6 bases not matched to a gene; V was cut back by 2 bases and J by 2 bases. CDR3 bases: TGTGCCAGCAGCCAACTTAGCGGGGAGTACACAGATACGCAGTATTTT. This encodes CASSQLSGEYTDTQYF.

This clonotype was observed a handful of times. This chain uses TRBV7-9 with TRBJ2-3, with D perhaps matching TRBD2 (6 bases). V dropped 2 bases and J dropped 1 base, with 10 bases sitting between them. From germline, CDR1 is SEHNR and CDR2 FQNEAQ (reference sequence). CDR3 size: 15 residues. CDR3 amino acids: CASSLTREGTDTQYF. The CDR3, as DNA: TGTGCCAGCAGCTTAACCAGGGAGGGCACAGATACGCAGTATTTT.

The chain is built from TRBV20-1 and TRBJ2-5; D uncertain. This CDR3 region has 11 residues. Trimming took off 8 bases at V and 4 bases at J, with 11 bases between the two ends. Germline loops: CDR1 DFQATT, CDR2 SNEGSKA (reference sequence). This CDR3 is CSTQKGETQYF. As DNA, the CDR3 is TGCAGTACCCAGAAAGGAGAGACCCAGTACTTC.

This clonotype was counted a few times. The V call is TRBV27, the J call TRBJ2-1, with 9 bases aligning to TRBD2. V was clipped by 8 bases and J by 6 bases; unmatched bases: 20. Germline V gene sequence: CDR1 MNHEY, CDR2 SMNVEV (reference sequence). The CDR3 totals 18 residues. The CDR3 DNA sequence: TGTGCCAGCGGGCCTATTGGCGGGAGGGCTATCCTCGGCAATGAGCAGTTCTTC. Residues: CASGPIGGRAILGNEQFF.

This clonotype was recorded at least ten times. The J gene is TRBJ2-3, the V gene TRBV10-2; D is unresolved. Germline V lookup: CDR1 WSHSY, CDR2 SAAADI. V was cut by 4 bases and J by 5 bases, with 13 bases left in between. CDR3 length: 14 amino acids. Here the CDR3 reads CASSVRSGVDTQYF. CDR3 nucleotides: TGCGCCAGCAGTGTTAGATCCGGTGTAGATACGCAGTATTTT.

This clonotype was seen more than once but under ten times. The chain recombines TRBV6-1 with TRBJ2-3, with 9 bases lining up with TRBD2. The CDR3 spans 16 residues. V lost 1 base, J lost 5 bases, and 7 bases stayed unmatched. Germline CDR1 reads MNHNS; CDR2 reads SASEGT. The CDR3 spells CASSEGLADPLDTQYF. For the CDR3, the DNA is TGTGCCAGCAGTGAAGGACTAGCGGACCCTCTAGATACGCAGTATTTT.

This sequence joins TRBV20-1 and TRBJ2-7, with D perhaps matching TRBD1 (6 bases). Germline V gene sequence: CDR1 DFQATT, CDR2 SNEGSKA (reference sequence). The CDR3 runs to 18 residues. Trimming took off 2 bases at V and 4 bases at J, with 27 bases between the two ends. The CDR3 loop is CSARPGPWEGATGYEQYF. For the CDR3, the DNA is TGCAGTGCTAGACCGGGACCCTGGGAAGGTGCTACAGGGTACGAGCAGTACTTC.

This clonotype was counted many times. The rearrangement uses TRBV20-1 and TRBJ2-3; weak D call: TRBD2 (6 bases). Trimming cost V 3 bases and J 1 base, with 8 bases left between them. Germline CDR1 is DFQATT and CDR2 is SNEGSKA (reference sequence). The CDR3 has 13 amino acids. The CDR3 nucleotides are TGCAGTGCTAGCGGCGGGGGCACAGATACGCAGTATTTT. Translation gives CSASGGGTDTQYF.